Detailed here is one T cell receptor beta chain. The antigen this receptor binds is unknown. Qualities for individual bases were not recorded, and no much larger clone is one base off. The sample comes from a study of human T cells and chemical hapten exposure (dated by TCRdb to about 2021). Study-level background: For sensitization, 2% DPC in acetone was applied to a 2 cm by 2 cm area of upper inner arm skin. Patients additionally received weekly therapeutic DPC doses to the scalp throughout the roughly 25-week study period. Patch tests used Finn chambers with 0.01% DPC on the upper back, scored after 6 days by International Contact Dermatitis Research Group standards. The mostly female patient cohort included alopecia areata with under or over 50% scalp involvement, alopecia totalis and alopecia universalis. Libraries were pooled for sequencing, and variation in per-sample TCR yields was attributed mainly to small differences in library volumes within the pool. Peripheral blood TCR repertoire changes were tracked in vivo in alopecia patients during primary and secondary sensitization to the hapten diphenylcyclopropenone (DPC). Blood samples were taken from patients before sensitization (week 0) and then at 2, 6 and about 24 weeks after DPC sensitization. Blood for TCR sequencing was provided by twenty-nine alopecia patients at one to four time points (pre-sensitization, 2, 6 and 24 weeks).

Cut back by 6 bases and 1 base, the V and J ends lie 12 bases apart. The germline V gene encodes CDR1 SGHRS and CDR2 YFSETQ. Taken from cysteine to phenylalanine, the CDR3 has 14 residues. Only the CDR3 region is kept as DNA, spanning 42 bases read in frame from base 1. The time point label for this specimen denotes: patch test 1, 2 weeks after DPC sensitization. Per the publication, the treatment or condition label means: therapeutic diphenylcyclopropenone sensitization with weekly scalp DPC. Blood at each patch-test visit was drawn before the patch test was applied. Patients were eligible if aged 18 to 70, diagnosed with alopecia and judged suitable for DPC therapy, and pregnant patients were excluded. Unfractionated whole blood was collected in Tempus Blood RNA tubes, and total RNA was extracted from that blood. Beyond this particular receptor, the publication reports: Significantly more large CDR3 similarity clusters were formed by expanded TCRs than by pre-sensitization or healthy control sets, consistent with antigen-driven responses. After repeated subsampling, changes were observed in the strength of the expansion versus patch-test correlation and in the threshold at which the correlation became significant. Alopecia, a presumed autoimmune disease, was present in all patients, so the immune response of the patients might differ from that of healthy individuals. The number of PT1 expanded TCRs positively correlated with patch test score, significant at thresholds 8, 16 and 32 but not 4. DPC sensitization did not change how many TCRs were above 1 in 1000 frequency, and no evidence was found of alterations in global repertoire structure.

The method was RACE. The sample was run on a NextSeq 500. During library preparation, unique molecular identifiers were attached to individual cDNA molecules so that TCRs could be counted quantitatively and reproducibly. Each blood RNA sample was used to sequence both TCR alpha and TCR beta chains. Regarding the original processing steps: A median of about 100,000 TCRs per sample was observed, with a range of 23,224 to 690,600. V, J and CDR3 annotation of the TCR reads was performed with the Decombinator software suite. To make PS versus PT1 abundance plots, every sample was subsampled to the same number of TCRs (28,000). Expanded TCRs were defined as absent before sensitization and observed at least eight times at the 2-week time point. TCRdb's own reprocessing of the public reads used fastp at Q25 and MiXCR and kept productive beta chains. Identical CDR3 protein sequences are pooled into one entry, listed with their most common genes and DNA. TCRdb, not the original authors, processed these V and J calls. This sample lists fewer than 400,000 distinct CDR3 sequences; around 6.9% were detected once. 7.5% to 8.5% of the sample goes to the ten largest clones.

The sequence links TRBV5-1 to TRBJ2-3, with TRBD2 tentatively as D gene (5 bases match). The source of this sequence is a woman younger than 35 with alopecia areata. Some clones in this sample may be carry-over from other donors' samples. Specimen: whole blood, collected in connection with sensitization to the hapten diphenylcyclopropenone (DPC). The DNA sequence reads TGCGCCAGCACCAATATCGGGGGCACAGATACGCAGTATTTT. Translated, this gives CASTNIGGTDTQYF. The variable domain in full, with residues beyond the CDR3 obtained from the reference TRBV5-1 and TRBJ2-3 genes, is KAGVTQTPRYLIKTRGQQVTLSCSPISGHRSVSWYQQTPGQGLQFLFEYFSETQRNKGNFPGRFSGRQFSNSRSEMNVSTLELGDSALYLCASTNIGGTDTQYFGPGTRLTVL.